The 14 T cell receptor beta chains below all came from one sample that was sequenced in a study of T cells in Graves' hyperthyroidism and ophthalmopathy. The investigators amplified TCR beta CDR3 regions from RNA transcripts. HTBI primers were employed in a first-round RT-PCR of the TCR CDR3. From the multiplex PCR reads, TCRdb called clonotypes with MiXCR, one entry per CDR3 protein. The repertoire has 100,000 to 140,000 distinct CDR3 sequences, approximately 16% of them found once; the top ten carry under 45%. Material: blood. These receptors were collected from a woman aged 45-65 years with Graves' hyperthyroidism.

This clonotype was detected ten times or more. The CDR3 protein is CASSDTGTGQGYTF. As DNA, the CDR3 is TGTGCCAGCAGTGATACCGGGACAGGGCAGGGCTACACCTTC. V is TRBV6-1 and J is TRBJ1-2, with 9 nucleotides matching TRBD1. The V and J ends lost 3 bases and 8 bases, in that order; junction bases with no gene match: 7. Germline V lookup: CDR1 MNHNS, CDR2 SASEGT. This CDR3 is built from 14 residues.

This clonotype was counted between two and nine times. V usage is TRBV6-4 and J usage is TRBJ2-1; TRBD2 aligns across 9 bases. Per germline, CDR1 MRHNA and CDR2 SNTAGT. The CDR3 spans 15 residues. With V trimmed by 3 bases and J by 5 bases, 5 bases remained unmatched. In DNA form, the CDR3 reads TGTGCCAGCAGTGAGCGGGGGGGGGGCAACAATGAGCAGTTCTTC. Amino acids: CASSERGGGNNEQFF.

This clonotype was recorded at least ten times. The chain has TRBV5-1 and TRBJ2-7; 8 nucleotides align to TRBD2. The CDR3 totals 14 residues. Germline assignment: CDR1 SGHRS and CDR2 YFSETQ. After removal of 6 bases from V and 6 bases from J, the junction contained 11 bases not matched to a gene. CDR3 amino acids: CASIPTSGLLEQYV. The CDR3 nucleotides are TGCGCCAGCATCCCCACTAGCGGCCTCCTCGAGCAGTACGTC.

This clonotype was counted at least ten times. V gene TRBV28 combines with J gene TRBJ1-2; D call uncertain. This CDR3 spans 11 amino acids. Germline CDR1 reads MDHEN; CDR2 reads SYDVKM. V was trimmed by 3 bases and J by 9 bases, leaving 8 bases between them. CDR3 sequence reads: CASSLAGSYTF. CDR3 nucleotide sequence: TGTGCCAGCAGTTTGGCTGGTAGCTACACCTTC.

This clonotype came up many times. The chain recombines TRBV7-3 with TRBJ2-1; D not certain. Germline V gene lookup returns CDR1 SGHTA and CDR2 FQGTGA. The V and J ends lost 0 bases and 2 bases respectively, with 2 bases between them. The CDR3 is 13 residues long. In nucleotides, the CDR3 is TGTGCCAGCAGCTTAACGCCCTACAATGAGCAGTTCTTC. Its protein is CASSLTPYNEQFF.

This chain joins TRBV12-3 or TRBV12-4 and TRBJ2-2, with 7 bases matching TRBD1. The CDR3 covers 13 residues. V lost 7 bases to trimming and J lost 7 bases; unmatched junction nucleotides: 6. The DNA of the CDR3 is TGTGCCAGCACAAGACAGGGCGGCGGGGAGCTGTTTTTT. This sequence encodes CASTRQGGGELFF.

This clonotype was picked up many times. The V and J genes are TRBV6-1 and TRBJ2-2, with D unresolved. The CDR3 loop spans 14 amino acids. With 6 bases removed from V and 3 bases from J, the gap between germline ends came to 11 bases. Germline V gene sequence: CDR1 MNHNS, CDR2 SASEGT. The CDR3 here is CASRQLGDTGELFF. CDR3 nucleotide sequence: TGTGCCAGCAGACAACTTGGGGACACCGGGGAGCTGTTTTTT.

Ten or more counts support this clonotype. The chain carries TRBV4-2 and TRBJ2-1; TRBD2 is a possible D gene (6 bases). CDR3 length: 15 residues. In germline, CDR1 is LGHNA, CDR2 YNFKEQ. The V gene lost 4 bases and the J gene lost 0 bases, with 10 bases spanning the gap. The CDR3 is CASSPSGRSYNEQFF. The CDR3 nucleotides are TGTGCCAGCAGCCCCAGCGGGCGCTCCTACAATGAGCAGTTCTTC.

This clonotype was counted between two and nine times. The chain has TRBV6-1 and TRBJ2-7; D unclear. CDR1 and CDR2 from the germline V gene are MNHNS and SASEGT. CDR3 length equals 12 residues. The ends were cut back, 3 bases at V and 6 bases at J, with 9 bases in the middle. The CDR3 region is CASSDEATEQYF. For the CDR3, the DNA is TGTGCCAGCAGTGATGAGGCAACCGAGCAGTACTTC.

This clonotype was picked up many times. J is TRBJ2-7 and V is TRBV24-1, with D perhaps given as TRBD1 or TRBD2 (7 bases each). CDR1 is KGHDR and CDR2 is SFDVKD in the germline V gene. The CDR3 runs to 17 residues. V dropped 8 bases and J dropped 3 bases, with 25 bases sitting between them. The CDR3 here is CATMGGTGDPSGYEQYV. DNA for the CDR3: TGTGCCACCATGGGGGGAACAGGGGACCCTAGCGGCTACGAGCAGTACGTC.

There are many counts of this clonotype. This chain links TRBV29-1 with TRBJ1-2, with TRBD1 matching 10 bases. V shed 5 bases, J shed 3 bases, and the junction held 6 bases outside the gene matches. The CDR3 totals 14 residues. Looked up from germline, CDR1 is SQVTM and CDR2 is ANQGSEA. CDR3 bases: TGCAGCGTTATCCCGGGACAGGGGTACTATGGCTACACCTTC. Amino acids: CSVIPGQGYYGYTF.

At least ten counts were recorded for this clonotype. The J gene is TRBJ1-6, the V gene TRBV6-6; 12 bases map to TRBD1. The V gene's germline CDR1 is MNHNY and CDR2 SVGAGI (reference sequence). The CDR3 length is 15 residues. The V gene end was trimmed by 0 bases and the J gene end by 10 bases; junction bases not matched to a gene: 1. The CDR3 region has the DNA TGTGCCAGCAGTTACTCTGGGACAGGGGGCTCACCCCTCCACTTT. This translates into CASSYSGTGGSPLHF.

This clonotype has ten or more counts. The chain employs TRBV28 and TRBJ2-1; TRBD2 agrees at 11 bases. J was trimmed by 2 bases and V by 5 bases; bases with no gene match: 2. The germline V gene has CDR1 MDHEN and CDR2 SYDVKM. CDR3 length equals 15 residues. CDR3 loop: CASSVAGGPYNEQFF. CDR3 nucleotide sequence: TGTGCCAGCAGTGTAGCGGGAGGGCCCTACAATGAGCAGTTCTTC.

The rearrangement joins TRBV10-2 to TRBJ1-2; D gene unclear. Trimming removed 3 bases from V and 4 bases from J, with 9 bases in between. The CDR3 has 13 amino acids. The germline V gene has CDR1 WSHSY and CDR2 SAAADI. The CDR3 DNA reads as TGCGCCAGCAGTGACTCTTTTGGCTATGGCTACACCTTC. Translating gives CASSDSFGYGYTF.